Below, 8 T cell receptor beta chains from the same sample are listed, as sequenced in a study of T-cell reconstitution after alpha-beta-depleted transplantation in children. Molecular barcoding with unique molecular identifiers was used for the TCRbeta library. TCRdb itself ran the PCR reads through MiXCR, one entry per CDR3 protein. The sample yields hundreds of thousands of distinct CDR3 sequences, over 10% seen once. This sample comprised PBMCs, mostly from graft donor cells, obtained 360 days after TCRalphabeta/CD19-depleted stem cell transplant. These receptors all stem from a male patient between 5 and 17 years old who had a stem cell transplant for acute myeloid leukemia, so the T cells may come from the graft donor.

This rearrangement joins TRBV28 to TRBJ1-1, with D possibly matching TRBD1 (5 bases). This CDR3 is built from 14 residues. The V end was cut by 7 bases, the J end by 2 bases, with 14 bases between. From germline, CDR1 is MDHEN and CDR2 SYDVKM. The chain's CDR3 is CASTFRDSNTEAFF. CDR3 nucleotides: TGTGCCAGCACTTTCCGGGACTCCAACACTGAAGCTTTCTTT.

The V call is TRBV18, the J call TRBJ2-7; no clear D gene. The V gene's germline CDR1 is KGHSH and CDR2 LQKENI. The CDR3 contains 15 residues. The V gene lost 1 base and the J gene lost 0 bases, with 10 bases spanning the gap. In DNA, the CDR3 is TGTGCCAGCTCACCACTTGAGGCACTCTCCTACGAGCAGTACTTC. This gives the protein CASSPLEALSYEQYF.

This clonotype was observed a handful of times. V and J are TRBV24-1 and TRBJ1-3, with TRBD1 identical over 7 bases. CDR1 and CDR2 (germline): KGHDR, SFDVKD. Trimming at V came to 5 bases and at J to 7 bases, leaving 10 bases not matched to a gene. The CDR3 is 15 residues long. The CDR3 here is CATSANGQVGNTIYF. The CDR3 nucleotides are TGTGCCACCAGTGCTAACGGACAGGTCGGGAACACCATATATTTT.

The chain is built from TRBV25-1 and TRBJ2-1; D is uncertain. Per the germline V gene, CDR1 is MGHDK and CDR2 is SYGVNS. The CDR3 has 11 residues. V was shortened by 3 bases and J by 9 bases, with 6 bases between the two germline ends. For the CDR3, the DNA is TGTGCCAGCAGTGAGCTGGGTGAGCAGTTCTTC. As protein: CASSELGEQFF.

The chain joins TRBV28 to TRBJ2-7; possible D gene TRBD2, 5 bases. With 6 bases removed from V and 4 bases from J, the gap between germline ends came to 25 bases. The germline gives CDR1 MDHEN, CDR2 SYDVKM. This CDR3 is built from 17 residues. CDR3 nucleotides: TGTGCCAGCAGCCCCACCCCGGGGTTATCGCTCTTTTACGAGCAGTACTTC. Translation gives CASSPTPGLSLFYEQYF.

This rearrangement joins TRBV5-1 to TRBJ2-1, with 14 bases that match TRBD2. CDR1 and CDR2 (germline): SGHRS, YFSETQ. This CDR3 region has 19 residues. Trimming removed 4 bases from V and 3 bases from J; junction bases left unmatched: 12. The DNA of the CDR3 is TGCGCCAGCAGCCAAACGACTAGCGGGAGGGGGCAGGGCTACAATGAGCAGTTCTTC. Its translation is CASSQTTSGRGQGYNEQFF. Looking up the rest from reference TRBV5-1 and TRBJ2-1 gives the full variable domain: KAGVTQTPRYLIKTRGQQVTLSCSPISGHRSVSWYQQTPGQGLQFLFEYFSETQRNKGNFPGRFSGRQFSNSRSEMNVSTLELGDSALYLCASSQTTSGRGQGYNEQFFGPGTRLTVL.

This clonotype was seen repeatedly, ten times or more. The chain joins TRBV25-1 to TRBJ2-2, with D unclear. The CDR3 runs 13 residues. The V end lost 8 bases, the J end lost 6 bases, and 13 bases lay between the germline ends. CDR1 MGHDK and CDR2 SYGVNS come from the germline V gene. The CDR3 sequence: CASYLDKSGELFF. The CDR3 DNA sequence: TGTGCCAGCTACCTAGATAAGTCCGGGGAGCTGTTTTTT.

This clonotype was picked up a small number of times. V is TRBV5-1 and J is TRBJ2-1; D gene uncertain. The CDR3 length is 14 residues. Trimming removed 0 bases at V and 7 bases at J, with 11 bases between. CDR1 and CDR2 from the germline V gene are SGHRS and YFSETQ. CDR3 nucleotide sequence: TGCGCCAGCAGCTTGGGGAGAGGCTCAAATGAGCAGTTCTTC. This translates into CASSLGRGSNEQFF.